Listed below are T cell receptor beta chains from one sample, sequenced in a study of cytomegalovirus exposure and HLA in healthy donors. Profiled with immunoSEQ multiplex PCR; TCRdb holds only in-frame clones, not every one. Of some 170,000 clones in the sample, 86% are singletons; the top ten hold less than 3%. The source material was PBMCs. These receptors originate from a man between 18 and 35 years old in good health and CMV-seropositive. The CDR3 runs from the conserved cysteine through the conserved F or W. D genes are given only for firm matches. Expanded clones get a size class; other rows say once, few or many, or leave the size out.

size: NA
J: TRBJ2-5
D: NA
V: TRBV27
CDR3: CASSLVSGIQETQYF
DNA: TGTGCCAGCAGTTTAGTGAGCGGAATCCAAGAGACCCAGTACTTC

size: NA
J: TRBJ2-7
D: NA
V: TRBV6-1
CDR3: CASSESGGGWEEQYF
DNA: TGTGCCAGCAGTGAAAGTGGAGGCGGGTGGGAGGAGCAGTACTTC

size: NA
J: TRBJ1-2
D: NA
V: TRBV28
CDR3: CASSLFMRVRGTDGYTF
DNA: TGTGCCAGCAGTTTATTTATGCGGGTCAGGGGAACGGATGGCTACACCTTC

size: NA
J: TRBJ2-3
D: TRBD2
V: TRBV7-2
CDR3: CASSETSRTQYF
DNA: TGTGCCAGCAGCGAGACTAGCCGTACGCAGTATTTT

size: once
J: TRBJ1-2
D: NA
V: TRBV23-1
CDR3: CASSQEDDWRTNYGYTF
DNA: TGCGCCAGCAGTCAAGAGGACGACTGGAGGACTAACTATGGCTACACCTTC

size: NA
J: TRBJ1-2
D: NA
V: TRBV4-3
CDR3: CASSLQRTVYGYTF
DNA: TGCGCCAGCAGCCTACAGAGGACAGTCTATGGCTACACCTTC

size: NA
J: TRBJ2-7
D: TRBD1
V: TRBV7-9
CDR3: CASSFTGQGGEQYF
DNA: TGTGCCAGCAGCTTTACGGGACAGGGTGGCGAGCAGTACTTC

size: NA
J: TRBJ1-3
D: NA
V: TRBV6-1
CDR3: CASSNRRASGNTIYF
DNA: TGTGCCAGCAGTAATCGCAGGGCTTCTGGAAACACCATATATTTT

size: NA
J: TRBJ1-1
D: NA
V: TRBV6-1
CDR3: CASRITGSTEAFF
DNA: TGTGCCAGCAGGATTACAGGGTCCACTGAAGCTTTCTTT

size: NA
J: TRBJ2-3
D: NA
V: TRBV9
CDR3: CASSVDRQRGDTQYF
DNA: TGTGCCAGCAGCGTTGACAGGCAACGTGGAGATACGCAGTATTTT

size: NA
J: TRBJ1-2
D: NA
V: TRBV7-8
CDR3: CASSLAVTGSPHYGYTF
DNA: TGTGCCAGCAGCTTAGCGGTTACAGGGAGCCCCCACTATGGCTACACCTTC

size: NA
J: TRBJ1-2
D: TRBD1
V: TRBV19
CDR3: CASSGDRGFVNYGYTF
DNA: TGTGCCAGTAGTGGGGACAGGGGGTTTGTTAACTATGGCTACACCTTC

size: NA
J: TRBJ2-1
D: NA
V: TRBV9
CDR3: CASSGGAGSSYNEQFF
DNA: TGTGCCAGCAGCGGAGGAGCGGGCAGCTCCTACAATGAGCAGTTCTTC

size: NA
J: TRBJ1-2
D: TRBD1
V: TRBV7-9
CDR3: CASSSDRAWNGYTF
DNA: TGTGCCAGCAGCTCGGACAGGGCGTGGAATGGCTACACCTTC

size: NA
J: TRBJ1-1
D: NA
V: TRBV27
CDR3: CASSPRGNTEAFF
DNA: TGTGCCAGCAGTCCAAGGGGGAACACTGAAGCTTTCTTT

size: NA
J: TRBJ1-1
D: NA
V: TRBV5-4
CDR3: CASSLNLPGGTEAFF
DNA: TGTGCCAGCAGCTTGAACCTTCCGGGGGGCACTGAAGCTTTCTTT

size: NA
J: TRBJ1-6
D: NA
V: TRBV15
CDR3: CATSRAVDNSPLHF
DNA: TGTGCCACCAGCAGAGCAGTGGATAATTCACCCCTCCACTTT

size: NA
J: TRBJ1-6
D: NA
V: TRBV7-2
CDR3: CASSAGANNSPLHF
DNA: TGTGCCAGCAGCGCAGGGGCTAATAATTCACCCCTCCACTTT

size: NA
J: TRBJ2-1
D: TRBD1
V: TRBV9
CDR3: CASSVSSGTGRNEQFF
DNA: TGTGCCAGCAGCGTTTCTTCCGGGACAGGACGCAATGAGCAGTTCTTC

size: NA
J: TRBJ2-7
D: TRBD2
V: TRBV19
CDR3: CASGEGRAREQYF
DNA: TGTGCCAGTGGAGAGGGGAGGGCCCGGGAGCAGTACTTC

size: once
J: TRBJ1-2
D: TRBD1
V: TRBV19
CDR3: CASSPQGAGYTF
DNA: TGTGCCAGTAGTCCACAGGGGGCTGGCTACACCTTC

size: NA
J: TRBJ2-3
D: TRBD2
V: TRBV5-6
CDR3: CASSLASGGALGDTQYF
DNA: TGTGCCAGCAGCTTGGCTAGCGGGGGGGCCTTGGGAGATACGCAGTATTTT

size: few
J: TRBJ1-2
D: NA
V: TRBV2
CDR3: CATGTGRWGYTF
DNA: TGTGCCACGGGCACAGGCCGTTGGGGCTACACCTTC

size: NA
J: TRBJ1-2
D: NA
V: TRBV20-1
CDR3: CSISRVYGYTF
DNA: TGCAGTATAAGCAGGGTCTATGGCTACACCTTC